This passage covers 8 T cell receptor beta chains from one sample sequenced in a study of OX40 agonist ivuxolimab in advanced cancers. Sequencing used immunoSEQ multiplex PCR; TCRdb keeps in-frame clones, though not all of them. This sample carries some 50,000 clones, 84% of them seen once, and the ten largest clones take 4.6%. The input for sequencing was CD4+ or CD8+ T cells sorted from blood, taken in a trial of the OX40 agonist ivuxolimab. These receptors were taken from an adult with an advanced solid tumor such as melanoma, head and neck, liver or kidney cancer.

This clone was seen just once. V gene TRBV19 combines with J gene TRBJ2-4; D is perhaps TRBD1 (6 bases). This CDR3 contains 18 residues. Trimming left V 8 bases short and J 0 bases short, with 23 bases between. Germline V CDR1 and CDR2: LNHDA, SQIVND (reference sequence). The CDR3 region is CASRAGAGTSLAKNIQYF. As DNA, the CDR3 is TGTGCCAGTCGCGCAGGGGCCGGTACTTCGTTAGCCAAAAACATTCAGTACTTC.

In the case of this clone: Other DNA sequences in the same sample also yield this CDR3. The rearrangement joins TRBV5-1 to TRBJ2-5; D is undetermined. Trimming left V 0 bases short and J 5 bases short, with 5 bases between. The germline gives CDR1 SGHRS, CDR2 YFSETQ. The CDR3 spans 12 residues. CDR3 in DNA: TGCGCCAGCAGCTTGGTCGGGGAGACCCAGTACTTC. This encodes CASSLVGETQYF.

The chain has TRBV30 and TRBJ1-2; 10 nucleotides align to TRBD1. The length of the CDR3 is 11 residues. CDR1 GTSNPN and CDR2 SVGIG come from the germline V gene (reference sequence). V gave up 5 bases and J gave up 7 bases; unmatched junction bases: 1. The CDR3 protein is CAWGTGAGYTF. The CDR3 DNA reads as TGTGCCTGGGGGACAGGGGCTGGCTACACCTTC.

The rearrangement uses TRBV7-2 and TRBJ2-7; TRBD1 is a possible D gene (6 bases). The germline V gene encodes CDR1 SGHTA and CDR2 FQGNSA. The V and J ends lost 5 bases and 4 bases respectively, with 9 bases between them. CDR3 length: 12 residues. This CDR3 is CASSKTGYEQYF. The DNA of the CDR3 is TGTGCCAGCAGCAAAACAGGGTACGAGCAGTACTTC.

The chain carries TRBV28 and TRBJ2-5, with 10 bases that match TRBD2. The DNA end favors TRBJ2-7, so the J call may be wrong. The CDR3 covers 17 residues. In germline, CDR1 is MDHEN, CDR2 SYDVKM. CDR3 nucleotides: TGTGCCAGCAGTTTGGGGACAGAGTTAGCGGGAGGAAACGAGCAGTACTTC. Encoded protein: CASSLGTELAGGNEQYF.

This rearrangement joins TRBV11-2 to TRBJ2-5; no reliable D call. V lost 3 bases and J 1 base, leaving 9 bases between the germline ends. Germline CDR1 reads SGHAT; CDR2 reads FQNNGV. This CDR3 comprises 14 residues. The CDR3 DNA sequence: TGTGCCAGCAGCTTCATGTCCCCCCAAGAGACCCAGTACTTC. It yields the protein CASSFMSPQETQYF.

The genes are TRBV19 and TRBJ2-7; 7 bases line up with TRBD2. V shed 1 base and J 4 bases; nucleotides not matched to a gene: 13. Germline CDR1 is LNHDA and CDR2 is SQIVND (reference sequence). The CDR3 extends over 17 amino acids. The CDR3 DNA follows: TGTGCCAGTAGTATAGGGGTGGGAGGGGCCAGCCGGTACGAGCAGTACTTC. It translates to CASSIGVGGASRYEQYF. Combining the CDR3 with reference TRBV19 and TRBJ2-7 gives the whole variable domain DGGITQSPKYLFRKEGQNVTLSCEQNLNHDAMYWYRQDPGQGLRLIYYSQIVNDFQKGDIAEGYSVSREKKESFPLTVTSAQKNPTAFYLCASSIGVGGASRYEQYFGPGTRLTVT.

The rearrangement joins TRBV6-6 to TRBJ1-2, with TRBD1 as a possible D gene (5 bases). The CDR3 spans 13 residues. The germline V and J ends were trimmed by 6 bases and 2 bases, with 10 bases remaining between them. Per germline, CDR1 MNHNY and CDR2 SVGAGI (reference sequence). CDR3 in DNA: TGTGCCAGCAGCCGTGGGGCGAACTATGGCTACACCTTC. It encodes CASSRGANYGYTF.